These 11 T cell receptor beta chains share one sample of origin, sequenced in a study of blood T cell repertoires in COVID-19. TCRdb's table, derived via immunoSEQ multiplex PCR, lists solely in-frame clones and lacks some. The table lists under 350,000 clones, about 86% of them singletons. The sample consisted of PBMCs or T cells enriched from blood (not recorded which). The receptors shown here come from a woman aged 40 to 55 with acute COVID-19.

V and J are TRBV10-2 and TRBJ1-4, with 8 bases identical to TRBD1. Germline V gene data show CDR1 as WSHSY and CDR2 as SAAADI. This CDR3 contains 13 residues. V gave up 4 bases and J gave up 8 bases; unmatched junction bases: 3. The CDR3 DNA is TGCGCCAGCAGTGTCAGGGGGCTCGAAAAACTGTTTTTT. Residues: CASSVRGLEKLFF.

This chain links TRBV25-1 with TRBJ2-3; D remains ambiguous. The ends were cut back, 4 bases at V and 4 bases at J, with 3 bases in the middle. This CDR3 has 11 residues. The germline V gene encodes CDR1 MGHDK and CDR2 SYGVNS. The CDR3: CASSVSDTQYF. Here the CDR3 DNA reads TGTGCCAGCAGTGTATCAGATACGCAGTATTTT. Using reference TRBV25-1 and TRBJ2-3 for the parts outside the CDR3, the full variable domain is EADIYQTPRYLVIGTGKKITLECSQTMGHDKMYWYQQDPGMELHLIHYSYGVNSTEKGDLSSESTVSRIRTEHFPLTLESARPSHTSQYLCASSVSDTQYFGPGTRLTVL.

This clone was detected only a few times. The chain combines TRBV7-9 with TRBJ2-5; TRBD1 might be the D (6 bases). Between the trimmed V and J ends, which lost 5 bases and 5 bases, there was a span of 15 bases. The CDR3 is 14 residues long. CDR1 and CDR2 (germline): SEHNR, FQNEAQ (reference sequence). CDR3 sequence: CASSPRTVLETQYF. The CDR3 coding sequence is TGTGCCAGCAGCCCCCGGACAGTACTGGAGACCCAGTACTTC.

The V gene is TRBV3-1 (or the pseudogene TRBV3-2), the J gene TRBJ2-5; no definite D call. The CDR3 length is 15 residues. In germline, CDR1 is LGHDT, CDR2 YNNKEL (reference sequence). Trimming stripped 1 base from V and 1 base from J, with 10 bases between. Here the CDR3 reads CASSQGSTIQETQYF. The CDR3 coding sequence is TGTGCCAGCAGCCAAGGATCGACAATCCAAGAGACCCAGTACTTC.

The chain combines TRBV2 with TRBJ1-5; 8 bases match TRBD1. V shed 6 bases, J shed 4 bases, and the junction held 5 bases outside the gene matches. The CDR3 runs 14 residues. Germline lookup yields CDR1 SNHLY and CDR2 FYNNEI. The CDR3 region has the DNA TGTGCCAGCAGATCAGGGGGCGGGAATCAGCCCCAGCATTTT. Translating gives CASRSGGGNQPQHF.

This rearrangement joins TRBV25-1 to TRBJ1-2; D unresolved. The CDR3 is made up of 13 amino acids. Between the trimmed V and J ends, which lost 6 bases and 5 bases, there was a span of 13 bases. Germline CDR1 is MGHDK and CDR2 is SYGVNS. CDR3 residues: CASSFPGDYGYTF. CDR3 sequence (DNA): TGTGCCAGCAGCTTCCCCGGGGATTATGGCTACACCTTC.

The chain employs TRBV19 and TRBJ2-6; D might be TRBD2 (6 bases). The V end was cut by 5 bases, the J end by 0 bases, with 17 bases between. CDR3 length: 18 residues. CDR1 LNHDA and CDR2 SQIVND come from the germline V gene (reference sequence). Here the CDR3 reads CASSARRGLFSGANVLTF. The CDR3 nucleotides read TGTGCCAGTAGTGCTCGGAGGGGACTGTTCTCTGGGGCCAACGTCCTGACTTTC.

J is TRBJ1-1 and V is TRBV29-1, with unresolved D. V lost 2 bases and J lost 0, with 7 bases in between. Germline CDR1 SQVTM, CDR2 ANQGSEA. This CDR3 region has 13 residues. CDR3 residues: CSVEKAVNTEAFF. The CDR3 DNA reads TGCAGCGTTGAAAAAGCGGTGAACACTGAAGCTTTCTTT.

There are a few counts of this clone. The chain employs TRBV11-2 and TRBJ2-7, with 9 bases that match TRBD2. Germline V gene sequence: CDR1 SGHAT, CDR2 FQNNGV. This CDR3 spans 16 amino acids. The V gene end was trimmed by 8 bases and the J gene end by 1 base; junction bases not matched to a gene: 12. The CDR3 loop reads CASSPHSGRSSYEQYF. The DNA of the CDR3 is TGTGCCAGCTCACCTCATAGCGGGAGATCATCCTACGAGCAGTACTTC.

This chain links TRBV4-3 with TRBJ2-7; D ambiguous. Germline assignment: CDR1 LGHNA and CDR2 YSLEER. Trimming took off 2 bases at V and 4 bases at J, with 15 bases between the two ends. This CDR3 has 15 residues. CDR3 sequence reads: CASSQTTDGAYEQYF. CDR3 nucleotides: TGCGCCAGCAGCCAAACGACGGATGGAGCTTACGAGCAGTACTTC.

This chain connects TRBV7-2 to TRBJ2-1, with TRBD2 matching over 14 bases. Germline assignment: CDR1 SGHTA and CDR2 FQGNSA. The CDR3 length is 14 residues. The ends lost 3 bases at V and 8 bases at J; junction bases unmatched: 0. The CDR3 sequence is CASSLTSGRDEQFF. CDR3 in DNA: TGTGCCAGCAGCTTGACTAGCGGGAGGGATGAGCAGTTCTTC.